This T cell receptor (beta chain) was sequenced for a study of blood T cell repertoires in COVID-19 (dated by TCRdb to the early 2020s). With regard to the full study: Samples from collaborators originated in the United States, Italy and Spain and spanned both the acute and convalescent phases of COVID-19. The samples were drawn from two sources: the first 160 participants of the ongoing ImmuneRACE study, and 1,200 or so subjects contributed by 6 global collaborators. The dataset comprised deeply sampled blood TCRbeta repertoires from subjects exposed to, actively infected with, or recovered from COVID-19. The material from the prospective study consisted of cDNA or gDNA derived from T cells, B-cell-depleted T cells, or PBMCs. Where available, HLA class I and class II types were taken from metadata supplied by the sample provider and were not determined by assay-based typing. A de-identified subject ID, COVID-19 status, age in years and sex were almost always included in the sample metadata. A freely available public database, intended as a resource for researchers studying the immune response to SARS-CoV-2, is where the repertoires were released.

TCRbeta CDR3 regions were amplified from genomic DNA using the immunoSEQ Assay, a bias-controlled multiplex PCR. The original methods were these. The number of nucleated cells in each sample was estimated by amplification of reference gene primers within the assay. To quantify the absolute abundance of each unique TCRbeta CDR3 rearrangement, sequence reads were collapsed and filtered. Productive Simpson clonality was computed per sample as the square root of Simpson's diversity index over productive rearrangements. This is the immuneACCESS table as TCRdb keeps it, with only in-frame sequences that have V and J called. A part of the clones is gone; compared with another copy, unresolved V genes explain less than half, and the rest is unexplained. V, J and clone size reflect that table, while D and trimming were determined from the DNA. For this sample the table gives 140,000 to 150,000 clones, of which approximately 84% were detected only once. The ten most abundant clones make up 3% to 3.5% of the sample.

Findings and caveats that apply to the study as a whole: Clinical and demographic metadata were provided uncurated, with the amount varying by source and participant.

V has 3 bases trimmed and J has 6 bases trimmed; junction bases matching no gene number 6. The CDR3 contains 15 residues, cysteine and phenylalanine counted. This entry keeps only the CDR3 DNA: 45 bases, framed from base 1. CDR1 MNHNS and CDR2 SASEGT are derived from the germline V gene. Participants in the prospective study were enrolled through a virtual design, were aged roughly 18 to 90 years, and lived in 24 United States geographic areas. Cohort assignment in the prospective study relied on participant-reported clinical history from a screening survey and a study questionnaire. Mobile phlebotomists in the prospective study collected whole blood, serum and a nasopharyngeal or oropharyngeal swab from every participant. Over a roughly 2-month period, participants in the prospective study had the option of providing additional blood draws and questionnaires. Prospective study blood samples were shipped either frozen or at room temperature before DNA extraction.

A word on this clone: It lacks a known antigen. Qualities for individual bases were not recorded, and no much larger clone is one base off.

The TCR sequence derives from a woman aged 45-59 years with acute COVID-19. The sample consisted of PBMCs or T cells enriched from blood (not recorded which). The rearranged segments are TRBV6-1 and TRBJ2-1, and 9 junctional nucleotides match TRBD1. In nucleotides, the sequence is TGTGCCAGCAGTGACCGACAGGGGGTTCGCAATGAGCAGTTCTTC. It specifies CASSDRQGVRNEQFF.